This T cell receptor beta chain comes out of a study of T cell repertoires in cytomegalovirus infection. V lost 5 bases and J 0 bases, leaving 17 bases between the germline ends. Germline CDR1 and CDR2: MGHDK and SYGVNS. CDR3 length equals 17 residues. A few counts support this clonotype. One entry per CDR3 protein results from TCRdb running MiXCR on the reads. The sample has 250,000 or so distinct CDR3 sequences; over 15% are singletons. The J gene is TRBJ2-1, the V gene TRBV25-1; D possibly matches TRBD1 or TRBD2 (5 bases each). Material for sequencing was CD8+ T cells from PBMCs. This clonotype was obtained from a human donor in good health (CMV status not recorded). Some clones in this sample may be carry-over from other donors' samples. In nucleotides, the CDR3 is TGTGCCAGCAGTCATGAAAAGGTGGGGGTCTCCTACAATGAGCAGTTCTTC. Translation: CASSHEKVGVSYNEQFF.